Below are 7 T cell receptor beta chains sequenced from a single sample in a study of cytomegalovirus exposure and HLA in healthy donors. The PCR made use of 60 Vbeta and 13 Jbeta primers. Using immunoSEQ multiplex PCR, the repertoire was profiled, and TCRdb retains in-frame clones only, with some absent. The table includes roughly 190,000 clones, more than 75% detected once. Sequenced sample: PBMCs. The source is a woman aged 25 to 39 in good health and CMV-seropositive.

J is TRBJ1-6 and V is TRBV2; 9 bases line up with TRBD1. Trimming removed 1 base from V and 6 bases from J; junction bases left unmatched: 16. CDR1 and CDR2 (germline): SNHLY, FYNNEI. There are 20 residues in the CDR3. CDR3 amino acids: CASSEGTLDRGTKGNSPLHF. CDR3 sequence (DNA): TGTGCCAGCAGTGAAGGAACCCTGGACAGGGGTACTAAGGGTAATTCACCCCTCCACTTT. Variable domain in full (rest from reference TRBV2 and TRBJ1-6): EPEVTQTPSHQVTQMGQEVILRCVPISNHLYFYWYRQILGQKVEFLVSFYNNEISEKSEIFDDQFSVERPDGSNFTLKIRSTKLEDSAMYFCASSEGTLDRGTKGNSPLHFGNGTRLTVT.

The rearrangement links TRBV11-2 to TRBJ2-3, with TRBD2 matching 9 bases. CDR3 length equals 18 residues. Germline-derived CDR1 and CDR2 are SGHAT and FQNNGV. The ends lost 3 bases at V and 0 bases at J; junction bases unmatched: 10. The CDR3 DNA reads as TGTGCCAGCAGCTTTAACGGCGCGGGAGGGTTTAGCACAGATACGCAGTATTTT. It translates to CASSFNGAGGFSTDTQYF.

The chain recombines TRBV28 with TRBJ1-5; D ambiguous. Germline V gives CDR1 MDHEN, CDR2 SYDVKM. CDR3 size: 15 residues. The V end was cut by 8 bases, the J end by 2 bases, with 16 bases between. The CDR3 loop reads CASVPRVEGNQPQHF. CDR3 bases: TGTGCCAGCGTGCCTAGGGTGGAGGGCAATCAGCCCCAGCATTTT.

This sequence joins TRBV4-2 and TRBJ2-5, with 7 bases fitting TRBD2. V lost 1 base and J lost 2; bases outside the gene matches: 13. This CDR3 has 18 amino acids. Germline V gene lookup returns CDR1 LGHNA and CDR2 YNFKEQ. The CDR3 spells CASSQVTLGASGQETQYF. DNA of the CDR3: TGTGCCAGCAGCCAAGTGACCCTCGGGGCTAGCGGTCAAGAGACCCAGTACTTC.

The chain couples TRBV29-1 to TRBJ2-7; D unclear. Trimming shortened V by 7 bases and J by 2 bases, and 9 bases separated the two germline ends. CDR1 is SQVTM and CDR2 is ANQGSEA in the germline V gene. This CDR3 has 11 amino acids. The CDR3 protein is CSALFTYEQYF. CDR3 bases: TGCAGCGCCCTTTTTACCTACGAGCAGTACTTC.

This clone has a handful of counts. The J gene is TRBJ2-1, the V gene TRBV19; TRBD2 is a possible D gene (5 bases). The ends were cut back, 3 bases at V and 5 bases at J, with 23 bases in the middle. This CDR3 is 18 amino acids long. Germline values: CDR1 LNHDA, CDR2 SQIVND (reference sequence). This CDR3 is CASSIGERGPILDNEQFF. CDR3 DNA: TGTGCCAGTAGTATCGGGGAGAGAGGACCGATTCTAGACAATGAGCAGTTCTTC.

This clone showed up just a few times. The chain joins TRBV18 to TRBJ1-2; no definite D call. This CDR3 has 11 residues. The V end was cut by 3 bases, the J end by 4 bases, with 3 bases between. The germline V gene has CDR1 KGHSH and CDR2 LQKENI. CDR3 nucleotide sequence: TGTGCCAGCTCACCCGGCTATGGCTACACCTTC. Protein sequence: CASSPGYGYTF.